This T cell receptor (beta chain) was sequenced for a study of blood T cell repertoires in COVID-19. On the study more broadly: Italy, Spain and the United States were the sources of the convalescent and acute COVID-19 samples. From T cells, B-cell-depleted T cells, or PBMCs came the material, which was cDNA or gDNA.

This clone was recorded only once. This sample also contains other DNA sequences that code for the same CDR3. The method was immunoSEQ multiplex PCR; TCRdb's version includes in-frame clones alone and lacks a portion of them. The sample has roughly 250,000 clones; just under 85% are singletons. This CDR3 has 15 residues. Germline loops: CDR1 SGDLS, CDR2 YYNGEE. V was clipped by 0 bases and J by 4 bases; unmatched bases: 4. Material for sequencing was peripheral blood. J is TRBJ2-7 and V is TRBV9, with 10 bases matching TRBD2. The receptor was derived from a woman aged 55-75 years with active or convalescent COVID-19. The CDR3 protein is CASSVGLAGEYEQYF. In DNA, the CDR3 is TGTGCCAGCAGCGTAGGCCTAGCGGGAGAATACGAGCAGTACTTC.